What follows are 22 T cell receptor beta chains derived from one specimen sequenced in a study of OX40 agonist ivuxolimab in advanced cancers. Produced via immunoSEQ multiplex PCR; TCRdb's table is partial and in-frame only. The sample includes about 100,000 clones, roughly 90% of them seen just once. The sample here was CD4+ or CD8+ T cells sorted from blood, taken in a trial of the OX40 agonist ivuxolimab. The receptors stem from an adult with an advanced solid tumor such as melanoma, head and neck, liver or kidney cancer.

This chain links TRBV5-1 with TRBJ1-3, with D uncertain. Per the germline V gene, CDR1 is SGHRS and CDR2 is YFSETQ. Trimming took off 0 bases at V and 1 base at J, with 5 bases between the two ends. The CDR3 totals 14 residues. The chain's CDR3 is CASSLVPSGNTIYF. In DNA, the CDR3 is TGCGCCAGCAGCTTGGTACCGTCTGGAAACACCATATATTTT.

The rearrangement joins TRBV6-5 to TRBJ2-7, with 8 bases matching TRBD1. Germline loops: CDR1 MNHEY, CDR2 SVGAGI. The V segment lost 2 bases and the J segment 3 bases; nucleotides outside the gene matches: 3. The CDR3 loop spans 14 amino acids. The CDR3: CASSYRQGYYEQYF. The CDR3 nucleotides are TGTGCCAGCAGTTACAGACAGGGGTACTACGAGCAGTACTTC.

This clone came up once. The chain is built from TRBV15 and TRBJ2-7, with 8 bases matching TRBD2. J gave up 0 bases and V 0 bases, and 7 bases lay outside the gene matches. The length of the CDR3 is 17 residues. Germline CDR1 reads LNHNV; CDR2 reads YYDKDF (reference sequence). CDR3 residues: CATSRDQGSGASYEQYF. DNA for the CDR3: TGTGCCACCAGCAGAGATCAGGGTAGCGGGGCCTCCTACGAGCAGTACTTC.

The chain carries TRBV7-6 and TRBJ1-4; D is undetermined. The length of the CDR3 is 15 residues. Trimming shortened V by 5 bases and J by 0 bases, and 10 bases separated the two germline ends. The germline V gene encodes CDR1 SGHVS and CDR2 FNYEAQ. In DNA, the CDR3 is TGTGCCAGCAGCATGCAAGGTGCAACTAATGAAAAACTGTTTTTT. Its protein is CASSMQGATNEKLFF.

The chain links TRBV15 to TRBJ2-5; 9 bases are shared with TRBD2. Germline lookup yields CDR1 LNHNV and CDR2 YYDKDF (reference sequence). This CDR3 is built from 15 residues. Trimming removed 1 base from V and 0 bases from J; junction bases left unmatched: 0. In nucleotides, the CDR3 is TGTGCCACCAGCAGAGCTAGCGGGAACCAAGAGACCCAGTACTTC. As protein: CATSRASGNQETQYF.

For the CDR3, the DNA is TGCGCCAGCAGTCCTTGTCGGACAGGGAGGACAGATACGCAGTATTTT. This gives the protein CASSPCRTGRTDTQYF. The chain recombines TRBV23-1 with TRBJ2-3; TRBD1 agrees at 8 bases. TRBV23-1 is known as an ORF, though its function is uncertain. There are 16 residues in the CDR3. V gave up 4 bases and J gave up 3 bases; unmatched junction bases: 9.

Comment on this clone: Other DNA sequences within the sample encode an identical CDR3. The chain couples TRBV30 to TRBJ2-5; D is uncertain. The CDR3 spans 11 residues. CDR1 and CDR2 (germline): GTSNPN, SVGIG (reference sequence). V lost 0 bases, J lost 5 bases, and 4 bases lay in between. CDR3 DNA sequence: TGTGCCTGGAGTGTTGGGGAGACCCAGTACTTC. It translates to CAWSVGETQYF.

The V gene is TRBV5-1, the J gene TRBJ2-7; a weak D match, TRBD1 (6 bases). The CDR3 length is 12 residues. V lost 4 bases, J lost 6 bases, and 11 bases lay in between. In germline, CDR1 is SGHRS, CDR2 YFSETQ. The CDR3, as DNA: TGCGCCAGCAGCACACAGGGATTCGAGCAGTACTTC. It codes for CASSTQGFEQYF. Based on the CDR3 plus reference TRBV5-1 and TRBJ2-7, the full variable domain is KAGVTQTPRYLIKTRGQQVTLSCSPISGHRSVSWYQQTPGQGLQFLFEYFSETQRNKGNFPGRFSGRQFSNSRSEMNVSTLELGDSALYLCASSTQGFEQYFGPGTRLTVT.

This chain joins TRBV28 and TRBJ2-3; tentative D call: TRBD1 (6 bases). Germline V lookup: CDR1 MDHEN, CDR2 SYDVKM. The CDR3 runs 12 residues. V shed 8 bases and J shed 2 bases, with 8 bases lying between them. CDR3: CASAGDTDTQYF. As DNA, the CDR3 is TGTGCCAGCGCAGGGGACACAGATACGCAGTATTTT.

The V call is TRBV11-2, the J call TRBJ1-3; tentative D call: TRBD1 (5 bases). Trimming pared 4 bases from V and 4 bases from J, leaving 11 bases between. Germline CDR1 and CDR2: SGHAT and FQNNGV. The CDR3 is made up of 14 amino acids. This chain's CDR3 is CASSSGGPGNTIYF. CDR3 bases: TGTGCCAGCAGCTCTGGGGGACCGGGAAACACCATATATTTT. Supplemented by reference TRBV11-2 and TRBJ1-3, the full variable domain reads EAGVAQSPRYKIIEKRQSVAFWCNPISGHATLYWYQQILGQGPKLLIQFQNNGVVDDSQLPKDRFSAERLKGVDSTLKIQPAKLEDSAVYLCASSSGGPGNTIYFGEGSWLTVV.

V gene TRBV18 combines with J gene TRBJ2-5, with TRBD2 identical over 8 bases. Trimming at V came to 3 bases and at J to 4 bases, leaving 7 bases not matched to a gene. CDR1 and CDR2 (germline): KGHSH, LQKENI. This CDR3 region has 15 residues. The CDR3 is CASSPSFGGGETQYF. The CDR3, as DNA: TGTGCCAGCTCACCGTCCTTCGGGGGGGGAGAGACCCAGTACTTC.

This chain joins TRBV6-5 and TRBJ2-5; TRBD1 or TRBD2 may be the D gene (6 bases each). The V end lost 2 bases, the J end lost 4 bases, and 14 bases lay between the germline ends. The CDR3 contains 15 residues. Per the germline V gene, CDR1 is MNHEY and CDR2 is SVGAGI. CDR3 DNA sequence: TGTGCCAGCAGTTACCGGGGGCATGAAGGAGAGACCCAGTACTTC. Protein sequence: CASSYRGHEGETQYF.

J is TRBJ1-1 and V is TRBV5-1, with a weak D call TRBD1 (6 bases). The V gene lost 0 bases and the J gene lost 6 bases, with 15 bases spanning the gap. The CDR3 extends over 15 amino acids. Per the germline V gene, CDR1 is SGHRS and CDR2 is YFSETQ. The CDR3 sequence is CASSLGLSKGAEAFF. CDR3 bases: TGCGCCAGCAGCTTGGGCCTGAGCAAGGGGGCTGAAGCTTTCTTT.

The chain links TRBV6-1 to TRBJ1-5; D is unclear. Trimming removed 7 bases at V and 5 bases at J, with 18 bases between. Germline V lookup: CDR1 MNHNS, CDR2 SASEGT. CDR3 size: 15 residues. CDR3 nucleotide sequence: TGTGCCAGCACCAAAGTCTCCGGGTCCGATCAGCCCCAGCATTTT. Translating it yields CASTKVSGSDQPQHF.

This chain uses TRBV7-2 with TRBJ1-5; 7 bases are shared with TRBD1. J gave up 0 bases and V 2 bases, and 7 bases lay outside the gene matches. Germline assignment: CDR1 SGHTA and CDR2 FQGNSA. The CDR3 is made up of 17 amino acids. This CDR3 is CASSLSRGGYSNQPQHF. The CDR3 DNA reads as TGTGCCAGCAGCTTAAGTCGAGGGGGCTATAGCAATCAGCCCCAGCATTTT.

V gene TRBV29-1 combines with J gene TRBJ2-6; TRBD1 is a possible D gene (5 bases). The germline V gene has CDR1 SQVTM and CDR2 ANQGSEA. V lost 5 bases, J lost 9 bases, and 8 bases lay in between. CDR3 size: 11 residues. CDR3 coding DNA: TGCAGCGTTTCTAGGGGCAACGTCCTGACTTTC. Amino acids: CSVSRGNVLTF.

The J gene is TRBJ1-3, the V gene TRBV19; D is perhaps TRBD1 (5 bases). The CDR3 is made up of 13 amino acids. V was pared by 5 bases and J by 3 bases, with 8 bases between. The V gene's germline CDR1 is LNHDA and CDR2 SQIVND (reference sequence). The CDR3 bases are TGTGCCAGTAGTCCGGGGCTTGGAAACACCATATATTTT. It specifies CASSPGLGNTIYF.

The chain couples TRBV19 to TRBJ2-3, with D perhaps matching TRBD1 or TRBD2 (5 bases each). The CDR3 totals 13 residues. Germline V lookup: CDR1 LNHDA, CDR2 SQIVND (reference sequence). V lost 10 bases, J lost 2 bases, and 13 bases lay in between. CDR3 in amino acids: CATGARDTDTQYF. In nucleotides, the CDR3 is TGTGCCACCGGGGCCAGGGACACAGATACGCAGTATTTT.

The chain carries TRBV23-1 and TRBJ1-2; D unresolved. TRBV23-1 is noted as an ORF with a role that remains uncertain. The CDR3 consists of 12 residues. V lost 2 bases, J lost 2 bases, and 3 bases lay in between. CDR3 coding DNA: TGCGCCAGCAGTCAACGCAACTATGGCTACACCTTC. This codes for CASSQRNYGYTF.

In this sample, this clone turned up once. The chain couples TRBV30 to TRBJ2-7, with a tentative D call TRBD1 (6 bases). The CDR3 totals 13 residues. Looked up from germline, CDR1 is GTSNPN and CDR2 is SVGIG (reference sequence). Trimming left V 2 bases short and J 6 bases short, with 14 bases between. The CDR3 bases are TGTGCCTGGAGTCACCTGGACAGCGGCGAGCAGTACTTC. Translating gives CAWSHLDSGEQYF.

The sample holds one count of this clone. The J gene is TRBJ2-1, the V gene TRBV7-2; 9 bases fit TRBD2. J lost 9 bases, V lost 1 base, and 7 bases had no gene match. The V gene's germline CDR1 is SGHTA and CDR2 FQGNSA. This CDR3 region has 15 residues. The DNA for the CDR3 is TGTGCCAGCAGCTTAGTTGCGGGAGGGGAGGGTGAGCAGTTCTTC. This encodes CASSLVAGGEGEQFF.

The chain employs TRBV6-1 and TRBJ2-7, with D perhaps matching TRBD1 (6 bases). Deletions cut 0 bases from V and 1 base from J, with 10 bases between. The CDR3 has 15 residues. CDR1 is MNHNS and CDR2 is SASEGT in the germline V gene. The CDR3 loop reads CASSEAQGLSYEQYF. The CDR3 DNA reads TGTGCCAGCAGTGAAGCGCAGGGGCTTTCCTACGAGCAGTACTTC.